One and the same sample provided the 13 T cell receptor beta chains below, sequenced in a study of blood T cell repertoires in COVID-19. The assay was immunoSEQ multiplex PCR, and TCRdb's table has in-frame clones only and misses some. Seen here are about 210,000 clones, around 83% observed once, and the top ten hold roughly 5.5%. The material sequenced was peripheral blood. All receptors derive from a woman in her sixties or seventies with COVID-19, enrolled during active disease.

The genes are TRBV11-3 and TRBJ2-7; D remains ambiguous. The CDR3 has 16 amino acids. In germline, CDR1 is SGHNT, CDR2 YENEEA. Trimming cost V 9 bases and J 0 bases, with 21 bases left between them. CDR3 region: CARVPSPPPSSYEQYF. The DNA for the CDR3 is TGTGCCAGGGTCCCGTCCCCCCCACCGAGCTCCTACGAGCAGTACTTC.

The rearrangement joins TRBV9 to TRBJ2-7; 8 bases agree with TRBD1. Germline V gives CDR1 SGDLS, CDR2 YYNGEE. V shed 4 bases and J 4 bases; nucleotides not matched to a gene: 10. The CDR3 has 15 amino acids. The CDR3 DNA is TGTGCCAGCAGCCCCGGGACAGGCGGCCTTTACGAGCAGTACTTC. Amino acids: CASSPGTGGLYEQYF.

CDR3 sequence reads: CASSSLGAGGTSEQYF. CDR3 bases: TGTGCCAGCAGCTCCCTAGGGGCGGGAGGCACCTCCGAGCAGTACTTC. J is TRBJ2-7 and V is TRBV7-9; 8 bases map to TRBD2. The CDR3 covers 16 residues. The germline gives CDR1 SEHNR, CDR2 FQNEAQ (reference sequence). V shed 4 bases and J 6 bases; nucleotides not matched to a gene: 14. Combining the CDR3 with reference TRBV7-9 and TRBJ2-7 gives the whole variable domain DTGVSQNPRHKITKRGQNVTFRCDPISEHNRLYWYRQTLGQGPEFLTYFQNEAQLEKSRLLSDRFSAERPKGSFSTLEIQRTEQGDSAMYLCASSSLGAGGTSEQYFGPGTRLTVT.

A single count supports this clone. The chain uses TRBV5-4 and TRBJ1-1, with D perhaps matching TRBD1 (5 bases). Germline CDR1 SGHNT, CDR2 YYREEE (reference sequence). Deletions cut 5 bases from V and 1 base from J, with 21 bases between. The CDR3 sequence is 17 residues long. The DNA of the CDR3 is TGTGCCAGCAGGCCTACGGGAGGGGCCCCTCGGAACACTGAAGCTTTCTTT. As protein: CASRPTGGAPRNTEAFF.

The gene calls are TRBV19 and TRBJ1-5, with 11 bases that match TRBD1. Germline V gives CDR1 LNHDA, CDR2 SQIVND (reference sequence). The CDR3 has 14 residues. Trimming at V came to 7 bases and at J to 9 bases, leaving 8 bases not matched to a gene. Here the CDR3 DNA reads TGTGCCAGTACCCAGGACAGGGGGCTTTTGCCCCAGCATTTT. Amino acids: CASTQDRGLLPQHF.

The V and J genes are TRBV24-1 and TRBJ2-1; no firm D call. CDR3 length: 11 residues. Germline V gene lookup returns CDR1 KGHDR and CDR2 SFDVKD. Trimming shortened V by 5 bases and J by 7 bases, and 5 bases separated the two germline ends. The CDR3 protein is CATSVLNEQFF. CDR3 nucleotides: TGTGCCACCAGTGTGTTAAATGAGCAGTTCTTC.

This chain connects TRBV4-3 to TRBJ2-1; 11 bases map to TRBD2. The germline gives CDR1 LGHNA, CDR2 YSLEER. The CDR3 totals 15 residues. V lost 4 bases to trimming and J lost 3 bases; unmatched junction nucleotides: 2. The DNA of the CDR3 is TGCGCCAGCAGCCCCGGGACTAGCGGCTACAATGAGCAGTTCTTC. It is translated as CASSPGTSGYNEQFF.

The rearrangement joins TRBV7-9 to TRBJ2-7, with D unclear. V lost 3 bases, J lost 3 bases, and 9 bases lay in between. Germline V lookup: CDR1 SEHNR, CDR2 FQNEAQ (reference sequence). CDR3 length equals 13 residues. The CDR3: CASSFGVGYEQYF. DNA for the CDR3: TGTGCCAGCAGCTTCGGAGTTGGCTACGAGCAGTACTTC.

CDR3 sequence: CASSVLASGSPYEQYF. DNA of the CDR3: TGTGCCAGTAGTGTTCTAGCTAGCGGGAGCCCCTACGAGCAGTACTTC. The chain carries TRBV19 and TRBJ2-7; 10 positions agree with TRBD2. In germline, CDR1 is LNHDA, CDR2 SQIVND (reference sequence). The length of the CDR3 is 16 residues. The junction had 9 bases not matched to a gene; V was cut back by 5 bases and J by 2 bases.

This clone was detected ten times or more. This chain connects TRBV7-8 to TRBJ2-5, with a possible D match to TRBD1 (6 bases). The CDR3 runs 16 residues. The germline V gene has CDR1 SGHVS and CDR2 FQNEAQ. V lost 4 bases and J lost 1, with 16 bases in between. This CDR3 is CASSSRQDRTQETQYF. The CDR3 bases are TGTGCCAGCAGCTCTAGACAGGATCGAACCCAAGAGACCCAGTACTTC. Full variable domain (outside the CDR3, taken from reference TRBV7-8 and TRBJ2-5): GAGVSQSPRYKVAKRGQDVALRCDPISGHVSLFWYQQALGQGPEFLTYFQNEAQLDKSGLPSDRFFAERPEGSVSTLKIQRTQQEDSAVYLCASSSRQDRTQETQYFGPGTRLLVL.

The rearrangement links TRBV3-1 (or the pseudogene TRBV3-2) to TRBJ2-7; 14 nucleotides match TRBD2. CDR3 size: 18 residues. Germline trimming cut 8 bases from V and 3 bases from J; bases unmatched to any gene: 15. Germline V gene data show CDR1 as LGHDT and CDR2 as YNNKEL (reference sequence). CDR3 coding DNA: TGTGCCAGCCCTCCTGATGTGAGACTAGCGGGAGGGGTCTACGAGCAGTACTTC. Translating it yields CASPPDVRLAGGVYEQYF.

CDR3 coding DNA: TGTGCCAGTAGGGAATGGGGCGAGGTGACTGAAGCTTTCTTT. Translated: CASREWGEVTEAFF. The rearrangement uses TRBV19 and TRBJ1-1; the D gene is possibly TRBD1 (5 bases). Trimming cost V 6 bases and J 5 bases, with 16 bases left between them. This CDR3 is built from 14 residues. Germline V gene sequence: CDR1 LNHDA, CDR2 SQIVND (reference sequence).

The rearrangement links TRBV6-2 or TRBV6-3 to TRBJ2-7, with D possibly matching TRBD1 (6 bases). CDR1 is MNHEY and CDR2 is SVGEGT in the germline V gene. Trimming left V 2 bases short and J 1 base short, with 9 bases between. The CDR3 is 14 residues long. DNA of the CDR3: TGTGCCAGCAGTTACCTGACAGGATCCTACGAGCAGTACTTC. This gives the protein CASSYLTGSYEQYF.